This is a list of T cell receptor beta chains from one sample in a study of blood T cell repertoires in COVID-19. The repertoire was sequenced with immunoSEQ multiplex PCR; TCRdb's copy has only in-frame clones and lacks some. Here the sample spans more than 110,000 clones, around 86% being singletons. Material: peripheral blood. Receptors originate from a human donor in a cohort sampled during active COVID-19. Both conserved end residues are part of each CDR3. Fields, in order: clone size, J gene, D gene, V gene, CDR3 protein, CDR3 DNA. The D gene is left open where the match is weak. Part of the rows lack a size; the others show once, few, many or a class for expanded clones.

-	TRBJ2-5	-	TRBV5-1	CASSLEGRRGETQYF	TGCGCCAGCAGCTTGGAAGGTCGGAGGGGAGAGACCCAGTACTTC
once	TRBJ2-2	-	TRBV3-1/TRBV3-2	CASSVGARTGELFF	TGTGCCAGCAGTGTGGGAGCTCGCACCGGGGAGCTGTTTTTT
few	TRBJ2-3	TRBD2	TRBV7-2	CASRRGASTDTQYF	TGTGCCAGCAGGCGGGGGGCCAGCACAGATACGCAGTATTTT
-	TRBJ1-4	-	TRBV7-2	CASSNYNLRANEKLFF	TGTGCCAGCAGCAACTATAACCTGAGGGCTAATGAAAAACTGTTTTTT
-	TRBJ1-6	-	TRBV9	CASSVVQPSGSPLHF	TGTGCCAGCAGCGTCGTCCAGCCTTCGGGTTCACCCCTCCACTTT
-	TRBJ2-1	-	TRBV27	CASGGGGYNEQFF	TGTGCCAGCGGTGGAGGTGGGTACAATGAGCAGTTCTTC
-	TRBJ2-7	TRBD1	TRBV5-1	CASSLDRGEQYF	TGCGCCAGCAGCTTGGACAGGGGTGAGCAGTACTTC
few	TRBJ2-7	TRBD2	TRBV2	CASTSSSGTYEQYF	TGTGCCAGCACGAGTTCTAGCGGTACCTACGAGCAGTACTTC
-	TRBJ2-5	-	TRBV15	CATSERTEQETQYF	TGTGCCACCAGCGAACGAACAGAACAAGAGACCCAGTACTTC
-	TRBJ1-1	TRBD1	TRBV6-2/TRBV6-3	CASNPRQGNRGTEAFF	TGTGCCAGCAACCCCAGACAGGGGAATAGGGGCACTGAAGCTTTCTTT
-	TRBJ2-1	-	TRBV9	CASSGRDSRNEQFF	TGTGCCAGCAGCGGACGGGACTCTCGAAATGAGCAGTTCTTC
-	TRBJ2-5	-	TRBV7-9	CASSPRGSRETQYF	TGTGCCAGCAGCCCCAGAGGGTCGAGGGAGACCCAGTACTTC
-	TRBJ1-2	TRBD1	TRBV19	CASSTTQGNYGYTF	TGTGCCAGTAGTACCACACAGGGGAACTATGGCTACACCTTC